This T cell receptor beta chain was identified in a study of CD8 T cells in Susac syndrome. This CDR3 has 16 amino acids. V was clipped by 5 bases and J by 10 bases; unmatched bases: 17. RNA totalling about 0.5 to 1 ug underwent reverse transcription with random hexamers. TCRdb re-analysed the immunoSEQ multiplex PCR reads in MiXCR, keeping a single row per CDR3 protein. The data show about 400,000 distinct CDR3 sequences, more than 80% seen once. This TCR was recovered from a human donor with multiple sclerosis. The specimen sequenced was CD8+ T cells from PBMCs. This chain uses TRBV23-1 with TRBJ2-1; 7 bases agree with TRBD2. TRBV23-1 is treated as an ORF (open reading frame) with a function not yet certain. Written as DNA, the CDR3 is TGCGCCAGCAGTTCCCCCCGACTAGCCCGGAACGCGGAGCAGTTCTTC. It is translated as CASSSPRLARNAEQFF.